This entry features one T cell receptor (beta chain) sequence. This clonotype has a count of ten or more. Its recognized antigen is unknown. It has no much larger one-base neighbor in the sample; base qualities were not kept. CDR1 and CDR2, per the germline V gene, are SGDLS and YYNGEE. V is cut by 0 bases and J by 8 bases, and the space between the germline ends is 12 bases. Inclusive of the bounding cysteine and phenylalanine, the CDR3 is 15 residues long. Only the CDR3 part of the read is kept: 45 bases, read in frame from the first base. The TCR beta CDR3 regions were amplified from RNA transcripts. The TCR CDR3 was subjected to a first round of RT-PCR using the HTBI primer set and the Qiagen OneStep RT-PCR kit. Libraries were constructed in a second round of multiplex PCR, after which size selection and purification were carried out. Sequencing of the libraries was done on an Illumina HiSeq2000 using paired-end 100 bp reads. Processing in the source paper ran as follows. SOAPnuke was used to process the raw data, with reads discarded if the reads contained adapters or uncalled bases, had a mean Phred below 15, or lacked an exact constant-primer or identifier match. High-quality paired reads were merged using COPE v1.2.5, and each unique nucleotide sequence was defined as a clonotype. Clonotypes were aligned to IMGT TRBV, TRBD and TRBJ reference segments using MiTCR v1.1. Only V-J combinations with frequency above 0.0001, covering 98% to 99.2% of repertoires, were analysed. The TCS score was defined as the ratio of F50 (clonal expansion) to E x V (chaos), calculated using BLOSUM62-based TCRdist between CDR3 peptides within each V-J. Welch's t-statistics and random forest reduced around 510 V-J features to under 15, which were used in a naive Bayes classifier (R e1071). TCRdb reprocessing: public reads trimmed at Q25 with fastp, clones called with MiXCR, in-frame beta chains kept. Each record represents a unique CDR3 protein, reported with the most common genes and DNA among its rows. Clone size and V and J calls follow TCRdb, not the original study. Recorded for this sample are about 360,000 distinct CDR3 sequences; over 10% of them occurred a single time. The leading ten clones occupy 9.2% of the sample.

The entry originates in a study of T cells in Graves' hyperthyroidism and ophthalmopathy (dated by TCRdb to the late 2010s). Regarding the research as a whole: Peripheral blood was collected at initial diagnosis, before any treatment. A discovery cohort of roughly 100 patients, about 44 with Graves' ophthalmopathy and 57 with stable Graves' hyperthyroidism, was used to find distinguishing TCR V-J signatures. Prospective prediction of ophthalmopathy was tested in an independent validation cohort of approximately 19 hyperthyroidism patients and roughly 16 patients who later progressed to ophthalmopathy. For training and testing, the 100 or so patients in the discovery cohort were randomly divided in a 7:3 ratio. The study also compared thyroid tissue and blood T-cell repertoires from more than five Graves' hyperthyroidism patients. Once sampling was done, hyperthyroidism patients were given methimazole at a starting dose of 30 mg daily, whereas ophthalmopathy patients were given high-dose intravenous methylprednisolone. The paper reports TCR Vbeta CDR3 sequencing of 135 peripheral blood samples: approximately 41 ophthalmopathy, approximately 74 hyperthyroidism and around 17 progressor patients.

Broad study findings and their caveats: Most expanded thyroid clonotypes (frequency above 0.001) were also detected in blood, suggesting blood repertoires may reflect thyroid immune responses. In validation, the model predicted progression to ophthalmopathy a median of about 5.9 months before onset, with about 70% sensitivity and roughly 73% specificity. Sample size was not statistically predetermined, and blinding of investigators to group allocation was not performed. A model built on a 13 V-J signature distinguished ophthalmopathy from stable hyperthyroidism, reaching roughly 88% sensitivity and about 81% specificity in cross-validation and 80%/75% in testing.

A patient counted as having stable Graves' hyperthyroidism if no progression to ophthalmopathy occurred over 18 months of follow-up. Hyperthyroidism patients were newly diagnosed, had a disease duration of under 2 months, and were aged 18 to 65 years. Patients with uncontrolled infections, other autoimmune diseases, pregnancy or lactation were excluded. Diagnoses were established on the basis of clinical symptoms, serum thyroxine and TRAb, thyroid ultrasound, and orbital computed tomography. PBMCs were separated from roughly 10 ml of fresh peripheral blood using Ficoll-Paque density gradient centrifugation. Total RNA was extracted with Trizol reagent, and quality was checked on an Agilent 2100 Bioanalyzer.

This TCR was sampled from a woman between 18 and 29 years old with Graves' hyperthyroidism. The chain couples TRBV9 to TRBJ1-6; the D gene remains uncertain. The sample was blood. Here is the DNA: TGTGCCAGCAGCGTAGGAGGGATTGGCTATTCACCCCTCCACTTT. Its protein is CASSVGGIGYSPLHF.